The present T cell receptor beta chain was sequenced within a study of T-cell memory formation after mild COVID-19. Study-level findings and limits: Cross-reactive memory appears to have joined, as suggested by some responding clones showing up in pre-infection memory.

V was trimmed by 7 bases and J by 1 base, leaving 10 bases between them. The CDR3 spans 13 residues. The V gene's germline CDR1 is MNHEY and CDR2 SVGAGI. The 5'RACE method, run with constant-segment primers, produced TCR alpha and TCR beta cDNA libraries (carrying sample barcodes and UMIs). Via MiXCR, TCRdb re-called the 5' RACE reads, giving one row per CDR3 protein. The repertoire has some 410,000 distinct CDR3 sequences, about 25% of them found once; the top ten carry approximately 14%. As for this clonotype: The antigen remains unidentified.

Sequenced input: PBMCs or a T cell subset sorted from them (not recorded which). The chain recombines TRBV6-5 with TRBJ1-1; the D gene is possibly TRBD1 (5 bases). The sequence was obtained from an adult woman who had mild COVID-19 (a few samples of this study predate the infection). Cell type and time point are not known. The CDR3 DNA sequence: TGTGCCAGCACTTATGGACAGAACACTGAAGCTTTCTTT. It is translated as CASTYGQNTEAFF.